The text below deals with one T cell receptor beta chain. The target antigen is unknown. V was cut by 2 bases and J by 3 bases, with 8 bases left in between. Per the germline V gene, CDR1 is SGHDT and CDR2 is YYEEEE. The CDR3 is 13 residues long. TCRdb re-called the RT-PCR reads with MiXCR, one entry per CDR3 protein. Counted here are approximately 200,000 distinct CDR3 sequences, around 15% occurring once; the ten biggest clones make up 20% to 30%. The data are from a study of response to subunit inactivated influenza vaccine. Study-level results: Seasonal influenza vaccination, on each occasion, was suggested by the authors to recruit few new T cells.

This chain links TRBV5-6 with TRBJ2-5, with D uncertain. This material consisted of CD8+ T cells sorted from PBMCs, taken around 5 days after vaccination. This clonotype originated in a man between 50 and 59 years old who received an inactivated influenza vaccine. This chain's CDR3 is CASSFAMEETQYF. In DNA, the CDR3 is TGTGCCAGCAGCTTTGCGATGGAAGAGACCCAGTACTTC. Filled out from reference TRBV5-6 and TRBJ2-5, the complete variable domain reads DAGVTQSPTHLIKTRGQQVTLRCSPKSGHDTVSWYQQALGQGPQFIFQYYEEEERQRGNFPDRFSGHQFPNYSSELNVNALLLGDSALYLCASSFAMEETQYFGPGTRLLVL.